This TCR beta chain appears in the sequencing data of a study of T cell changes during pregnancy in multiple sclerosis. This clone was recorded a few times. V shed 0 bases and J 3 bases; nucleotides not matched to a gene: 2. The germline V gene has CDR1 SGHNT and CDR2 YYREEE (reference sequence). The CDR3 extends over 14 amino acids. The method was immunoSEQ multiplex PCR; TCRdb's version includes in-frame clones alone and lacks a portion of them. The sample lists 35,000 to 40,000 clones, over 75% occurring once. The sample here was CD4+ T cells from peripheral blood mononuclear cells, taken before pregnancy. This TCR was recovered from a female donor with multiple sclerosis, enrolled in a pregnancy study. V is TRBV5-4 and J is TRBJ1-2, with 7 bases matching TRBD1. The CDR3 DNA sequence: TGTGCCAGCAGCTTGGAAGGGGGCCACTATGGCTACACCTTC. Amino acid sequence: CASSLEGGHYGYTF.